These T cell receptor beta chains were read from a single sample in a study of a mutant IDH1 vaccine in newly diagnosed glioma. The antigens of these receptors remain unknown. Some clones are missing from TCRdb's copy, which holds only in-frame ones; the method was immunoSEQ multiplex PCR. The sample contains 45,000 to 70,000 clones, approximately 80% of which appear only once. The starting material was PBMCs, obtained from a glioma patient whose treatment included an IDH1 peptide vaccine. The receptors derive from a man aged 25-40 years with glioma. Each CDR3 is given with its conserved first and last residue. Fields, in order: V gene, D gene, J gene, clone size, CDR3 DNA, CDR3 protein. The D gene is left open where the match is weak. Size tells how often a clone was seen (once, few, many) or the class of an expanded clone, and some rows leave it out.

V gene: TRBV19
D gene: .
J gene: TRBJ1-4
clone size: .
CDR3 DNA: TGTGCCAGTAGCCTGGGAGAAAAACTGTTTTTT
CDR3 protein: CASSLGEKLFF

V gene: TRBV2
D gene: .
J gene: TRBJ1-1
clone size: .
CDR3 DNA: TGTGCCAGCAACGACCGGCTCTCAAAAGCTTTCTTT
CDR3 protein: CASNDRLSKAFF

V gene: TRBV13
D gene: TRBD2
J gene: TRBJ2-3
clone size: .
CDR3 DNA: TGTGCCAGCAGCCTGGGGACTAGCGGGGGGGTACCAGATACGCAGTATTTT
CDR3 protein: CASSLGTSGGVPDTQYF

V gene: TRBV4-1
D gene: TRBD1
J gene: TRBJ2-7
clone size: .
CDR3 DNA: TGCGCCAGCAGCCGCGGGGGACAGGGAAACTACGAGCAGTACTTC
CDR3 protein: CASSRGGQGNYEQYF

V gene: TRBV28
D gene: TRBD1
J gene: TRBJ2-5
clone size: .
CDR3 DNA: TGTGCCAGCAGTTTTGTTTTCCGGGGGACAGGGGGTGGGGAAGAGACCCAGTACTTC
CDR3 protein: CASSFVFRGTGGGEETQYF

V gene: TRBV19
D gene: TRBD1
J gene: TRBJ1-5
clone size: .
CDR3 DNA: TGTGCCAGCGGACAGGGGGGTATCAATCAGCCCCAGCATTTT
CDR3 protein: CASGQGGINQPQHF

V gene: TRBV5-1
D gene: TRBD1
J gene: TRBJ1-1
clone size: few
CDR3 DNA: TGCGCCAGCAGCTTTACAGGGGATTTGGTAGCTTTCTTT
CDR3 protein: CASSFTGDLVAFF

V gene: TRBV5-6
D gene: .
J gene: TRBJ1-3
clone size: .
CDR3 DNA: TGTGCCAGCAGCTTAGGAACAGGAAACACCATATATTTT
CDR3 protein: CASSLGTGNTIYF

V gene: TRBV5-1
D gene: .
J gene: TRBJ2-3
clone size: .
CDR3 DNA: TGCGCCAGCAGCCCCGGACAGGAGGGCTATAGAGATACGCAGTATTTT
CDR3 protein: CASSPGQEGYRDTQYF

V gene: TRBV5-6
D gene: .
J gene: TRBJ1-1
clone size: .
CDR3 DNA: TGTGCCAGCAGCTTGGAGGGCAGGGCTGAAGCTTTCTTT
CDR3 protein: CASSLEGRAEAFF

V gene: TRBV6-4
D gene: TRBD2
J gene: TRBJ2-5
clone size: .
CDR3 DNA: TGTGCCAGCAGTGACTCGGCTAGCGGGGGGGCCGAGACCCAGTACTTC
CDR3 protein: CASSDSASGGAETQYF

V gene: TRBV28
D gene: TRBD1
J gene: TRBJ1-1
clone size: few
CDR3 DNA: TGTGCCAGCAGTCCGGACAGGGTTACGGGGACTGAAGCTTTCTTT
CDR3 protein: CASSPDRVTGTEAFF

V gene: TRBV6-5
D gene: TRBD2
J gene: TRBJ2-1
clone size: .
CDR3 DNA: TGTGCCAGCTGGCGGGGGGGCTCCAATGAGCAGTTCTTC
CDR3 protein: CASWRGGSNEQFF

V gene: TRBV5-1
D gene: .
J gene: TRBJ1-4
clone size: .
CDR3 DNA: TGCGCCAGCAGCTTGGGGGCTTCTAATGAAAAACTGTTTTTT
CDR3 protein: CASSLGASNEKLFF

V gene: TRBV7-2
D gene: TRBD1
J gene: TRBJ2-6
clone size: .
CDR3 DNA: TGTGCCAGCAGCTTAGTGCCGGGACAGCACTCTGGGGCCAACGTCCTGACTTTC
CDR3 protein: CASSLVPGQHSGANVLTF

V gene: TRBV11-2
D gene: TRBD2
J gene: TRBJ2-7
clone size: .
CDR3 DNA: TGTGCCAGCAGCTCAGGACTAGCGGGGGCTTACGAGCAGTACTTC
CDR3 protein: CASSSGLAGAYEQYF

V gene: TRBV9
D gene: .
J gene: TRBJ1-2
clone size: once
CDR3 DNA: TGTGCCAGCAGCGTCAAACAGGGTTCTCCGCATGGCTACACCTTC
CDR3 protein: CASSVKQGSPHGYTF

V gene: TRBV5-5
D gene: .
J gene: TRBJ2-3
clone size: .
CDR3 DNA: TGTGCCAGCAGCCTCCCAGCGGATACGCAGTATTTT
CDR3 protein: CASSLPADTQYF

V gene: TRBV5-1
D gene: .
J gene: TRBJ2-7
clone size: .
CDR3 DNA: TGCGCCAGCAGCCCCGACGAGTACTACGAGCAGTACTTC
CDR3 protein: CASSPDEYYEQYF

V gene: TRBV19
D gene: .
J gene: TRBJ1-5
clone size: .
CDR3 DNA: TGTGCCAGTAGTATTAAAAGTCGAGGGTATAGCAATCAGCCCCAGCATTTT
CDR3 protein: CASSIKSRGYSNQPQHF

V gene: TRBV6-6
D gene: .
J gene: TRBJ1-4
clone size: .
CDR3 DNA: TGTGCCAGCAGTTACTCGTCGCAGGGAGAGGTAAAACTGTTTTTT
CDR3 protein: CASSYSSQGEVKLFF

V gene: TRBV11-1
D gene: .
J gene: TRBJ2-5
clone size: .
CDR3 DNA: TGTGCCAGCAGCCCAGATGAGAAGTACCAAGAGACCCAGTACTTC
CDR3 protein: CASSPDEKYQETQYF

V gene: TRBV19
D gene: .
J gene: TRBJ1-5
clone size: .
CDR3 DNA: TGTGCCAGTAGTATAGGAGGGTGGGCTCCCAATCAGCCCCAGCATTTT
CDR3 protein: CASSIGGWAPNQPQHF